Given below is one T cell receptor (beta chain) in context. This record belongs to a study of identical twins. TCRdb ran MiXCR on the 5' RACE reads and lists one entry per CDR3 protein. The table lists about 190,000 distinct CDR3 sequences, around a sixth of them singletons, with around 40% in the top ten. These data also formed part of another study, on T cells expressing NK-cell markers. From that paper: Sorted T-cell subsets CD3+CD56+NKG2C+, CD3+CD56+NKG2C- and CD3+CD56-NKG2C+ were TCR beta-sequenced. These clonotypes additionally ranked first within the CD3+CD56-NKG2C+ fraction of several donors.

Sequencing input: CD8+ T cells sorted from blood. The clonotype was recovered from a woman aged 18-29 years in good health.

CDR3 coding DNA: TGTGCTAGTGGTTTGGTAGGCAATCAGCCCCAGCATTTT. It translates to CASGLVGNQPQHF. This chain uses TRBV12-5 with TRBJ1-5; no clear D gene. The CDR3 is 13 residues long. The V end lost 0 bases, the J end lost 2 bases, and 2 bases lay between the germline ends. Per the germline V gene, CDR1 is LGHNT and CDR2 is FRNRAP.